This T cell receptor beta chain comes out of a study of CD8 T cells in ankylosing spondylitis. This clonotype was found a few times. What it binds is not known. Quantitative 5'-RACE with molecular barcodes produced the TCR beta libraries. A single record per CDR3 protein comes from TCRdb applying MiXCR to the 5' RACE reads. The sample records around 39,000 distinct CDR3 sequences, about 15% being singletons. Overall study findings and caveats: Disease-linked clones were reportedly significantly enriched in matched ankylosing spondylitis synovial fluid. One TCR beta motif, made up of 7 or 8 highly homologous variants, appeared characteristic of ankylosing spondylitis blood. Relatively rare in peripheral blood, disease-linked clones were also CD8+.

This TCR came from a male donor with ankylosing spondylitis or in good health (not recorded which). Sequenced input: blood.

The DNA of the CDR3 is TGTGCCAGCAGTTTGGGCCAGATCAATCAGCCCCAGCATTTT. This codes for CASSLGQINQPQHF. The chain employs TRBV12-3 or TRBV12-4 and TRBJ1-5; no definite D call. V was trimmed by 3 bases and J by 3 bases, leaving 9 bases between them. The CDR3 covers 14 residues.